Shown below are 7 T cell receptor beta chains from a single sample sequenced in a study of T-cell memory formation after mild COVID-19. One entry per CDR3 protein results from TCRdb running MiXCR on the 5' RACE reads. The table records 400,000 to 500,000 distinct CDR3 sequences, roughly 18% of them present only once. The specimen sequenced was PBMCs or a T cell subset sorted from them (not recorded which). These receptors all stem from a man aged 18 to 29 who had mild COVID-19 (a few samples of this study predate the infection). Cell type and time point are not known.

The chain has TRBV7-9 and TRBJ2-7, with D possibly TRBD1 on 6 matching bases. The V end lost 0 bases, the J end lost 2 bases, and 11 bases lay between the germline ends. The CDR3 is made up of 15 amino acids. Germline CDR1 and CDR2: SEHNR and FQNEAQ (reference sequence). The CDR3 coding sequence is TGTGCCAGCAGCTTAGCCCTGTCAGGGGCCTACGAGCAGTACGTC. This gives the protein CASSLALSGAYEQYV.

This clonotype was seen at least ten times. The rearrangement uses TRBV5-1 and TRBJ1-4, with a possible D match to TRBD1 (6 bases). The V end was cut by 4 bases, the J end by 0 bases, with 10 bases between. The CDR3 has 15 residues. Germline-derived CDR1 and CDR2 are SGHRS and YFSETQ. The CDR3 protein is CASSISGATNEKLFF. In nucleotides, the CDR3 is TGCGCCAGCAGCATCTCAGGGGCAACTAATGAAAAACTGTTTTTT.

The chain uses TRBV6-5 and TRBJ1-1, with 12 bases identical to TRBD1. The CDR3 has 15 amino acids. The germline V gene has CDR1 MNHEY and CDR2 SVGAGI. J lost 4 bases, V lost 5 bases, and 5 bases had no gene match. Here the CDR3 reads CASSPGTGGSTEAFF. The CDR3 DNA is TGTGCCAGCAGTCCCGGGACAGGGGGCAGCACTGAAGCTTTCTTT.

In this sample, this clonotype turned up a few times. The V gene is TRBV4-3, the J gene TRBJ1-2; a weak D match, TRBD1 (5 bases). Trimming shortened V by 0 bases and J by 8 bases, and 10 bases separated the two germline ends. This CDR3 region has 13 residues. Germline loops: CDR1 LGHNA, CDR2 YSLEER. Written as DNA, the CDR3 is TGCGCCAGCAGCCAAGATTGGGGGACCGGCTACACCTTC. It encodes CASSQDWGTGYTF.

The CDR3 loop reads CSWGGLNTEAFF. The CDR3 DNA reads as TGCAGCTGGGGGGGCTTGAACACTGAAGCTTTCTTT. The chain joins TRBV29-1 to TRBJ1-1, with a weak D call TRBD1 (6 bases). V was cut by 8 bases and J by 0 bases, with 10 bases left in between. This CDR3 is built from 12 residues. Per germline, CDR1 SQVTM and CDR2 ANQGSEA. Together with reference TRBV29-1 and TRBJ1-1, the CDR3 gives the full variable domain: SAVISQKPSRDICQRGTSLTIQCQVDSQVTMMFWYRQQPGQSLTLIATANQGSEATYESGFVIDKFPISRPNLTFSTLTVSNMSPEDSSIYLCSWGGLNTEAFFGQGTRLTVV.

This clonotype was seen many times. The chain joins TRBV25-1 to TRBJ1-4, with a possible D match to TRBD1 (5 bases). The CDR3 has 14 residues. Trimming took 2 bases from V and 5 from J, leaving 9 bases between them. Looked up from germline, CDR1 is MGHDK and CDR2 is SYGVNS. The DNA of the CDR3 is TGTGCCAGCAGTGAACAGGGTCTCAATGAAAAACTGTTTTTT. The encoded protein is CASSEQGLNEKLFF.

This clonotype was detected only a few times. Written as DNA, the CDR3 is TGTGCCAGCAGCGCTAGAGGTGAGGGCGAGCAGTACTTC. This sequence encodes CASSARGEGEQYF. The V call is TRBV7-3, the J call TRBJ2-7; D possibly corresponds to TRBD2 (5 bases). The length of the CDR3 is 13 residues. Trimming took off 5 bases at V and 6 bases at J, with 14 bases between the two ends. Germline V gives CDR1 SGHTA, CDR2 FQGTGA.